This entry lists 17 T cell receptor beta chains sequenced from one sample in a study of blood T cells in healthy people across ages. Next came a second PCR, run for about 6 to 12 cycles, which used a sample-barcoded 5' primer along with a J-beta primer mix. TCRdb called the 5' RACE reads again in MiXCR, with one record for every CDR3 protein. There are about 780,000 distinct CDR3 sequences in the sample; approximately 59% occur only once, and about a quarter lies in the top ten. The material sequenced was blood. The receptors were sampled from a man younger than 40 in good health.

V and J are TRBV5-6 and TRBJ2-3; TRBD1 matches 8 bases. This CDR3 is 15 amino acids long. CDR1 SGHDT and CDR2 YYEEEE come from the germline V gene. V was pared by 1 base and J by 4 bases, with 5 bases of the junction left unmatched. Written as DNA, the CDR3 is TGTGCCAGCAGCTTGATTCAGGGGGCGGCAGATACGCAGTATTTT. Translation gives CASSLIQGAADTQYF.

This CDR3 reads CASSQYIDEQYF. The CDR3 region has the DNA TGTGCCAGCAGCCAATACATCGACGAGCAGTACTTC. V is TRBV7-9 and J is TRBJ2-7; D not certain. Germline V lookup: CDR1 SEHNR, CDR2 FQNEAQ (reference sequence). Trimming removed 5 bases at V and 5 bases at J, with 10 bases between. The CDR3 sequence is 12 residues long.

The chain combines TRBV28 with TRBJ2-7, with TRBD1 identical over 9 bases. V lost 6 bases to trimming and J lost 1 base; unmatched junction nucleotides: 4. The germline CDR1 and CDR2 sequences are MDHEN and SYDVKM. This CDR3 region has 14 residues. In nucleotides, the CDR3 is TGTGCCAGCAGGGGGACAGGGAAATCCTACGAGCAGTACTTC. Its translation is CASRGTGKSYEQYF.

This clonotype appeared a single time. This chain's CDR3 is CASSAYRGIDEQFF. CDR3 nucleotide sequence: TGTGCCAGCAGTGCATACAGGGGGATCGATGAGCAGTTCTTC. The chain recombines TRBV6-1 with TRBJ2-1; 8 nucleotides align to TRBD1. Trimming removed 4 bases from V and 8 bases from J; junction bases left unmatched: 7. The germline V gene has CDR1 MNHNS and CDR2 SASEGT. This CDR3 region has 14 residues.

The chain employs TRBV14 and TRBJ2-5, with 8 bases identical to TRBD1. This CDR3 comprises 17 residues. The V segment lost 4 bases and the J segment 3 bases; nucleotides outside the gene matches: 13. The V gene's germline CDR1 is SGHDN and CDR2 FVKESK. CDR3 protein: CASSPGQGSGSKETQYF. The CDR3 DNA reads TGTGCCAGCAGCCCCGGACAGGGTAGTGGGTCGAAAGAGACCCAGTACTTC.

The chain links TRBV20-1 to TRBJ2-5; no clear D. CDR3 length: 11 residues. The germline CDR1 and CDR2 sequences are DFQATT and SNEGSKA (reference sequence). V lost 8 bases and J 0 bases, leaving 7 bases between the germline ends. The CDR3 DNA is TGCAGTCCCTTGTACCAAGAGACCCAGTACTTC. Translating it yields CSPLYQETQYF.

The chain uses TRBV5-1 and TRBJ2-5, with D perhaps given as TRBD1 or TRBD2 (5 bases each). CDR3 length: 15 residues. V was clipped by 3 bases and J by 3 bases, with 15 bases between them. The germline V gene encodes CDR1 SGHRS and CDR2 YFSETQ. The CDR3 loop reads CASSWTSLGEETQYF. In nucleotides, the CDR3 is TGCGCCAGCAGCTGGACCTCCTTGGGGGAAGAGACCCAGTACTTC.

The J gene is TRBJ2-7, the V gene TRBV6-5; D perhaps matches TRBD1 (5 bases). Matching the DNA end better, TRBJ2-5 makes the J call doubtful. Germline CDR1 is MNHEY and CDR2 is SVGAGI. This CDR3 region has 13 residues. CDR3 in DNA: TGTGCCAGCAGACAAGACAGAGAAGAGACCCAGTACTTC. It encodes CASRQDREETQYF.

This chain connects TRBV2 to TRBJ2-5; D gene uncertain. V lost 6 bases, J lost 3 bases, and 8 bases lay in between. CDR1 is SNHLY, CDR2 FYNNEI, per germline. This CDR3 region has 12 residues. Here the CDR3 reads CASSGYEETQYF. The CDR3 coding sequence is TGTGCCAGCAGCGGGTATGAAGAGACCCAGTACTTC.

The chain uses TRBV11-2 and TRBJ2-6; D is tentatively TRBD1 or TRBD2 (5 bases each). Germline V gives CDR1 SGHAT, CDR2 FQNNGV. This CDR3 region has 18 residues. Trimming took 4 bases from V and 3 from J, leaving 19 bases between them. The CDR3 protein is CASSSGLGRSIGANVLTF. Here the CDR3 DNA reads TGTGCCAGCAGCTCAGGCCTGGGACGGAGTATTGGGGCCAACGTCCTGACTTTC. The whole variable domain, remainder taken from reference TRBV11-2 and TRBJ2-6, is EAGVAQSPRYKIIEKRQSVAFWCNPISGHATLYWYQQILGQGPKLLIQFQNNGVVDDSQLPKDRFSAERLKGVDSTLKIQPAKLEDSAVYLCASSSGLGRSIGANVLTFGAGSRLTVL.

CDR3 sequence: CASSLVGTGDREQYF. The CDR3 nucleotides read TGTGCCAGCAGCTTAGTAGGAACGGGGGATCGCGAGCAGTACTTC. The chain combines TRBV7-2 with TRBJ2-4, with D perhaps matching TRBD2 (6 bases). The tail of the sequence fits TRBJ2-7 better, so the J call may be wrong. Germline V gene data show CDR1 as SGHTA and CDR2 as FQGNSA. CDR3 size: 15 residues.

The gene calls are TRBV4-2 and TRBJ1-4; D might be TRBD1 (5 bases). Trimming took off 3 bases at V and 8 bases at J, with 25 bases between the two ends. The V gene's germline CDR1 is LGHNA and CDR2 YNFKEQ. The CDR3 runs 18 residues. The CDR3 bases are TGTGCCAGCAGCCAGGCCCGGGGACCGAATATATGGCTAGAAAAACTGTTTTTT. Encoded protein: CASSQARGPNIWLEKLFF.

This chain uses TRBV11-1 with TRBJ2-5; perhaps TRBD2 as D (6 bases). CDR1 SGHAT and CDR2 FQDESV come from the germline V gene (reference sequence). This CDR3 comprises 16 residues. V lost 5 bases and J lost 2, with 18 bases in between. CDR3 residues: CASSVRRVKLQETQYF. CDR3 coding DNA: TGTGCCAGCAGCGTCCGGAGGGTCAAATTACAAGAGACCCAGTACTTC.

V is TRBV7-2 and J is TRBJ2-5; tentatively, D is TRBD1 or TRBD2 (5 bases each). The CDR3 is 15 residues long. Trimming took 1 base from V and 2 from J, leaving 11 bases between them. The germline gives CDR1 SGHTA, CDR2 FQGNSA. This chain's CDR3 is CASSLEWDGQETQYF. CDR3 sequence (DNA): TGTGCCAGCAGCTTAGAATGGGACGGACAAGAGACCCAGTACTTC.

V and J are TRBV9 and TRBJ2-6; 7 bases are a match to TRBD2. The V segment lost 0 bases and the J segment 0 bases; nucleotides outside the gene matches: 9. This CDR3 spans 19 amino acids. In germline, CDR1 is SGDLS, CDR2 YYNGEE. In nucleotides, the CDR3 is TGTGCCAGCAGCGTAGTAGGTAGCGGGCCAAGCTCTGGGGCCAACGTCCTGACTTTC. Protein: CASSVVGSGPSSGANVLTF. The whole variable domain, filled in from reference TRBV9 and TRBJ2-6, reads DSGVTQTPKHLITATGQRVTLRCSPRSGDLSVYWYQQSLDQGLQFLIQYYNGEERAKGNILERFSAQQFPDLHSELNLSSLELGDSALYFCASSVVGSGPSSGANVLTFGAGSRLTVL.

The rearrangement links TRBV4-3 to TRBJ2-7; 9 bases map to TRBD1. There are 14 residues in the CDR3. V lost 4 bases, J lost 3 bases, and 4 bases stayed unmatched. Germline loops: CDR1 LGHNA, CDR2 YSLEER. CDR3 DNA: TGCGCCAGCAGCCCCGACAGGGGGATCTACGAGCAGTACTTC. Amino acids: CASSPDRGIYEQYF.

This chain uses TRBV12-3 or TRBV12-4 with TRBJ1-1; D remains ambiguous. The CDR3 is 14 amino acids. The V end was cut by 3 bases, the J end by 3 bases, with 11 bases between. Here the CDR3 reads CASSFAFGDTEAFF. For the CDR3, the DNA is TGTGCCAGCAGTTTCGCTTTCGGCGACACTGAAGCTTTCTTT.